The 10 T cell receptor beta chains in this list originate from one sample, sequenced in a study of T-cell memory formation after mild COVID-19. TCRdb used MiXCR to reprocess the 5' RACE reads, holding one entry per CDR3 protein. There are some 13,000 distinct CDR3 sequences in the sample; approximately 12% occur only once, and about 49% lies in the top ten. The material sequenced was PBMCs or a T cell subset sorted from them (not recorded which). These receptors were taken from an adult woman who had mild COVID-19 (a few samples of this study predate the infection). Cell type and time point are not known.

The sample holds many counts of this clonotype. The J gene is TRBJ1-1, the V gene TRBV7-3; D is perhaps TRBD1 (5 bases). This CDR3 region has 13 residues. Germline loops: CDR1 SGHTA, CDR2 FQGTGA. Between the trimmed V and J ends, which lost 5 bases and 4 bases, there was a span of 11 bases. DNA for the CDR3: TGTGCCAGCAGCCAAGGAGGGGCCACTGAAGCTTTCTTT. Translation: CASSQGGATEAFF.

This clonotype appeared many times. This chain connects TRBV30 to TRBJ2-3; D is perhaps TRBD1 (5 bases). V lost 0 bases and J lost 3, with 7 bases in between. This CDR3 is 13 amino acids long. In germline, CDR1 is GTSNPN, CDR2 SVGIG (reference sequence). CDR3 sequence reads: CAWSVYRTDTQYF. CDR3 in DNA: TGTGCCTGGAGTGTCTACAGGACAGATACGCAGTATTTT.

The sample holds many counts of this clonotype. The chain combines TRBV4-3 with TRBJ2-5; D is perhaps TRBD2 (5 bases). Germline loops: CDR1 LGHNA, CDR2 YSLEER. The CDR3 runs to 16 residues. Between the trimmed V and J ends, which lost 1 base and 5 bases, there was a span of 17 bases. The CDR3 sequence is CASSQGVSELPETQYF. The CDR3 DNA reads TGCGCCAGCAGCCAAGGGGTTAGCGAGCTGCCCGAGACCCAGTACTTC.

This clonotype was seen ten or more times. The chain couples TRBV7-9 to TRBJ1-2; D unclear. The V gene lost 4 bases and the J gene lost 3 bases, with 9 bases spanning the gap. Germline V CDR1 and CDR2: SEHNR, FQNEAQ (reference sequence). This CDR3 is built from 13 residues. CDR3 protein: CASSSEGYYGYTF. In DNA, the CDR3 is TGTGCCAGCAGCTCGGAGGGCTACTATGGCTACACCTTC.

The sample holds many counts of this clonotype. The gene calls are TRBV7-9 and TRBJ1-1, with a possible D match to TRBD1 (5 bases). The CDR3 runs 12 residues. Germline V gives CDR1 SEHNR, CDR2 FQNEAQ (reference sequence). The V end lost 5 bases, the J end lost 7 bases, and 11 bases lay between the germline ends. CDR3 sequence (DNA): TGTGCCAGCAGCCCCGGGACGGATGAAGCTTTCTTT. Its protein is CASSPGTDEAFF.

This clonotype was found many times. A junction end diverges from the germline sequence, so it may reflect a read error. The CDR3 spells CASSLGSNEKLFF. The CDR3 bases are TGTGCCAGCAGTTTGGGCTCTAATGAAAAATTGTTTTTT. The rearrangement joins TRBV12-3 or TRBV12-4 to TRBJ1-4; the D is unclear. The CDR3 extends over 13 amino acids.

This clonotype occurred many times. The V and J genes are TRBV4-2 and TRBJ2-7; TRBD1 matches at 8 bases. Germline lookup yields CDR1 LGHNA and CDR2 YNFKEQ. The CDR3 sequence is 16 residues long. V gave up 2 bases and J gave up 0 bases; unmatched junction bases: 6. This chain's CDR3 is CASSQRQGTSSYEQYF. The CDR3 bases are TGTGCCAGCAGCCAACGACAGGGGACGAGCTCCTACGAGCAGTACTTC.

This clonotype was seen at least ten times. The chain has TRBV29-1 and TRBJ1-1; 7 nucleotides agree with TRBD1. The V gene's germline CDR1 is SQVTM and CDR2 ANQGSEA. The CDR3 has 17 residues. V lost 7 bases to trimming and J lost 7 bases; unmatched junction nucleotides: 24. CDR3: CSAPTPGDSPISGEAFF. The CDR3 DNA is TGCAGCGCCCCGACCCCGGGGGACAGCCCGATAAGCGGTGAAGCTTTCTTT.

As DNA, the CDR3 is TGTGCCAGCCTCCTACAGGGGAACGAGCAGTACTTC. Translating it yields CASLLQGNEQYF. The chain combines TRBV6-1 with TRBJ2-7, with TRBD1 matching 7 bases. J gave up 5 bases and V 8 bases, and 6 bases lay outside the gene matches. The CDR3 is 12 residues long. Germline V lookup: CDR1 MNHNS, CDR2 SASEGT.

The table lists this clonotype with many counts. The CDR3 DNA is TGTGCCAGCAGCTCCTTCGCGGGGTGGGACACTGAAGCTTTCTTT. Encoded protein: CASSSFAGWDTEAFF. This chain links TRBV11-2 with TRBJ1-1; D remains unclear. Trimming left V 4 bases short and J 3 bases short, with 15 bases between. The CDR3 extends over 15 amino acids. Germline CDR1 is SGHAT and CDR2 is FQNNGV. Based on the CDR3 plus reference TRBV11-2 and TRBJ1-1, the full variable domain is EAGVAQSPRYKIIEKRQSVAFWCNPISGHATLYWYQQILGQGPKLLIQFQNNGVVDDSQLPKDRFSAERLKGVDSTLKIQPAKLEDSAVYLCASSSFAGWDTEAFFGQGTRLTVV.